This entry is about one T cell receptor beta chain. The antigen is undetermined. Profiling relied on immunoSEQ multiplex PCR, and the TCRdb table lists in-frame clones only, not all of them. The table has 2,500 to 3,000 clones, approximately 90% seen once. This sample is drawn from a study of chemoradiotherapy in HPV16-positive cancers. For the study at large: Candidate HPV-specific T-cell clones and common TCR motifs came from functional assays in a couple of HPV16-positive patients.

This CDR3 has 14 amino acids. CDR1 GTSNPN and CDR2 SVGIG come from the germline V gene (reference sequence). Study conclusions and caveats: During treatment, candidate HPV-specific clones and E7-related motifs expanded in tumor. Functional assays defining HPV-specific T cells used only two HPV16-positive patients.

The chain has TRBV30 and TRBJ2-5; D is ambiguous. The J call is in doubt because the DNA end fits TRBJ2-7 better. The sample here was tumor tissue, taken from a patient who underwent chemoradiotherapy. The clonotype originates from a human donor with HPV-associated anogenital cancer. The CDR3, as DNA: TGTGCCTGGAGTGGGTTGGCAGCTAAGGACGAGCAGTACTTC. It is translated as CAWSGLAAKDEQYF.